Following are 24 T cell receptor beta chains from one sample sequenced in a study of cytomegalovirus exposure and HLA in healthy donors. The PCR ran on 60 Vbeta and 13 Jbeta primers. The assay was immunoSEQ multiplex PCR, and TCRdb's table has in-frame clones only and misses some. The sample lists some 250,000 clones, 82% occurring once. Sequenced input: PBMCs. The receptors shown here come from a woman aged 40 to 50 in good health and CMV-seropositive.

The chain joins TRBV30 to TRBJ2-2; TRBD2 matches at 8 bases. Looked up from germline, CDR1 is GTSNPN and CDR2 is SVGIG (reference sequence). This CDR3 is built from 15 residues. V dropped 0 bases and J dropped 4; count of bases not matched to a gene: 4. The CDR3 DNA follows: TGTGCCTGGAGTGTACGGGGACTAGTCACCGGGGAGCTGTTTTTT. Protein: CAWSVRGLVTGELFF.

Only a few counts were recorded for this clone. The rearrangement links TRBV5-4 to TRBJ2-1; TRBD2 aligns across 10 bases. V gave up 4 bases and J gave up 7 bases; unmatched junction bases: 11. Germline V CDR1 and CDR2: SGHNT, YYREEE (reference sequence). This CDR3 has 16 residues. Written as DNA, the CDR3 is TGTGCCAGCAGCCAGATAGCGGGAGGACGGTGGAATGAGCAGTTCTTC. Its protein product is CASSQIAGGRWNEQFF.

J is TRBJ1-4 and V is TRBV5-1; TRBD1 agrees at 7 bases. The germline V gene encodes CDR1 SGHRS and CDR2 YFSETQ. V trimming: 4 bases; J trimming: 6 bases; junction bases outside the gene matches: 9. The CDR3 sequence is 15 residues long. CDR3 nucleotides: TGCGCCAGCAGCATGAGACAGGGAGTGGATGAAAAACTGTTTTTT. Its protein is CASSMRQGVDEKLFF. Filled out from reference TRBV5-1 and TRBJ1-4, the complete variable domain reads KAGVTQTPRYLIKTRGQQVTLSCSPISGHRSVSWYQQTPGQGLQFLFEYFSETQRNKGNFPGRFSGRQFSNSRSEMNVSTLELGDSALYLCASSMRQGVDEKLFFGSGTQLSVL.

J is TRBJ2-7 and V is TRBV5-1, with D possibly being TRBD2 (6 bases). Per the germline V gene, CDR1 is SGHRS and CDR2 is YFSETQ. The V end was cut by 4 bases, the J end by 6 bases, with 14 bases between. The CDR3 spans 13 residues. The CDR3 loop reads CASSLPSESEQYF. CDR3 nucleotide sequence: TGCGCCAGCAGCCTCCCTAGCGAGTCCGAGCAGTACTTC.

The chain employs TRBV27 and TRBJ1-6, with 7 bases matching TRBD1. Per the germline V gene, CDR1 is MNHEY and CDR2 is SMNVEV (reference sequence). The V segment lost 5 bases and the J segment 9 bases; nucleotides outside the gene matches: 13. The CDR3 sequence is 16 residues long. The CDR3 region is CASSPPPGQRISPLHF. CDR3 in DNA: TGTGCCAGCAGTCCGCCCCCGGGACAGCGGATTTCACCCCTCCACTTT.

This sequence joins TRBV5-4 and TRBJ1-2; a possible D gene is TRBD1 (5 bases). With 3 bases removed from V and 0 bases from J, the gap between germline ends came to 12 bases. Looked up from germline, CDR1 is SGHNT and CDR2 is YYREEE (reference sequence). The CDR3 extends over 15 amino acids. This CDR3 reads CASSSGRETNYGYTF. In DNA, the CDR3 is TGTGCCAGCAGCTCGGGACGGGAGACTAACTATGGCTACACCTTC.

The chain employs TRBV7-3 and TRBJ1-1; TRBD1 is a possible D gene (6 bases). V was clipped by 2 bases and J by 1 base, with 14 bases between them. This CDR3 has 16 residues. Per the germline V gene, CDR1 is SGHTA and CDR2 is FQGTGA. The CDR3: CASSLGGLVRNTEAFF. The CDR3 region has the DNA TGTGCCAGCAGCTTAGGGGGCTTGGTAAGGAACACTGAAGCTTTCTTT.

The genes are TRBV18 and TRBJ2-3, with 8 bases that match TRBD2. The CDR3 covers 16 residues. V dropped 3 bases and J dropped 5; count of bases not matched to a gene: 10. CDR1 and CDR2 (germline): KGHSH, LQKENI. The CDR3 loop is CASSPRGSGVVDTQYF. The CDR3 coding sequence is TGTGCCAGCTCACCCCGGGGTAGCGGGGTTGTAGATACGCAGTATTTT.

This clone has just a few counts. The rearrangement uses TRBV5-5 and TRBJ2-2, with D perhaps matching TRBD1 (6 bases). V was shortened by 1 base and J by 5 bases, with 9 bases between the two germline ends. The germline V gene encodes CDR1 SGHKS and CDR2 YYEKEE (reference sequence). CDR3 length: 14 amino acids. The CDR3 region is CASSLYTGTGELFF. CDR3 sequence (DNA): TGTGCCAGCAGCTTGTATACAGGGACCGGGGAGCTGTTTTTT.

J is TRBJ2-7 and V is TRBV11-2, with TRBD2 identical over 11 bases. Trimming at V came to 5 bases and at J to 1 base, leaving 7 bases not matched to a gene. CDR3 size: 16 residues. Germline V CDR1 and CDR2: SGHAT, FQNNGV. CDR3 in amino acids: CASSPASGGYSYEQYF. The CDR3 DNA reads TGTGCCAGCAGCCCGGCTAGCGGGGGGTATTCCTACGAGCAGTACTTC.

V and J are TRBV10-2 and TRBJ1-6; the D is unclear. This CDR3 has 13 amino acids. V lost 0 bases, J lost 14 bases, and 11 bases lay in between. CDR1 and CDR2 (germline): WSHSY, SAAADI. CDR3 coding DNA: TGCGCCAGCAGTGAGTCGGAACAGACATCCCTCCACTTT. Its protein is CASSESEQTSLHF.

The chain combines TRBV6-6 with TRBJ2-7; 9 bases fit TRBD1. The germline V gene encodes CDR1 MNHNY and CDR2 SVGAGI (reference sequence). V was clipped by 5 bases and J by 6 bases; unmatched bases: 14. This CDR3 has 16 residues. The CDR3 DNA sequence: TGTGCCAGCAGTCTCCAACCTACCGACAGGGGGGGCGAGCAGTACTTC. Translated, it gives CASSLQPTDRGGEQYF.

The V and J genes are TRBV27 and TRBJ1-2, with D possibly TRBD1 on 6 matching bases. There are 15 residues in the CDR3. Germline values: CDR1 MNHEY, CDR2 SMNVEV (reference sequence). V dropped 6 bases and J dropped 0 bases, with 14 bases sitting between them. CDR3 region: CASRNKGQPNYGYTF. The CDR3 DNA reads as TGTGCCAGCAGGAATAAAGGACAGCCTAACTATGGCTACACCTTC.

This chain connects TRBV10-3 to TRBJ2-5; 8 bases map to TRBD2. CDR3 length: 13 residues. With V trimmed by 7 bases and J by 4 bases, 5 bases remained unmatched. The germline V gene has CDR1 ENHRY and CDR2 SYGVKD. This CDR3 reads CAIKTGGRETQYF. The DNA of the CDR3 is TGTGCCATCAAGACGGGGGGGCGAGAGACCCAGTACTTC.

This clone was observed a single time. The chain has TRBV7-9 and TRBJ1-5; D possibly corresponds to TRBD1 (6 bases). CDR1 and CDR2 (germline): SEHNR, FQNEAQ (reference sequence). The CDR3 spans 15 residues. The V and J ends lost 5 bases and 0 bases respectively, with 11 bases between them. For the CDR3, the DNA is TGTGCCAGCAGCCTTGGGGGGGCTAGCAATCAGCCCCAGCATTTT. Translating gives CASSLGGASNQPQHF.

The chain employs TRBV28 and TRBJ2-7, with D uncertain. Trimming stripped 3 bases from V and 2 bases from J, with 14 bases between. In germline, CDR1 is MDHEN, CDR2 SYDVKM. The CDR3 loop spans 15 amino acids. The CDR3 nucleotides are TGTGCCAGCAGTTTCCTAACCCCCCCCACCTACGAGCAGTACTTC. Translating it yields CASSFLTPPTYEQYF.

The chain uses TRBV4-2 and TRBJ1-1; 7 positions agree with TRBD1. After removal of 2 bases from V and 7 bases from J, the junction contained 7 bases not matched to a gene. Per germline, CDR1 LGHNA and CDR2 YNFKEQ. The CDR3 consists of 14 residues. The CDR3 nucleotides are TGTGCCAGCAGCCAACGGACAGGACTGGGTGAAGCTTTCTTT. Protein: CASSQRTGLGEAFF.

A word on this clone: The same CDR3 can be traced to other DNA sequences in this sample. The genes are TRBV5-1 and TRBJ2-3; TRBD2 matches 8 bases. J was trimmed by 4 bases and V by 5 bases; bases with no gene match: 6. Germline CDR1 SGHRS, CDR2 YFSETQ. The CDR3 is made up of 14 amino acids. The CDR3 loop is CASRTGGAADTQYF. CDR3 bases: TGCGCCAGCAGAACCGGGGGGGCGGCAGATACGCAGTATTTT.

The chain couples TRBV19 to TRBJ2-7; weak D call: TRBD1 (5 bases). Germline V gene data show CDR1 as LNHDA and CDR2 as SQIVND (reference sequence). The CDR3 sequence is 14 residues long. Trimming took 5 bases from V and 3 from J, leaving 14 bases between them. CDR3 nucleotides: TGTGCCAGTAGTGCCGACCTACAGGTCTACGAGCAGTACTTC. It yields the protein CASSADLQVYEQYF. The full variable domain, rest sourced from reference TRBV19 and TRBJ2-7, is DGGITQSPKYLFRKEGQNVTLSCEQNLNHDAMYWYRQDPGQGLRLIYYSQIVNDFQKGDIAEGYSVSREKKESFPLTVTSAQKNPTAFYLCASSADLQVYEQYFGPGTRLTVT.

The chain employs TRBV5-6 and TRBJ2-5; a possible D gene is TRBD2 (5 bases). The CDR3 sequence is 14 residues long. Germline V gives CDR1 SGHDT, CDR2 YYEEEE. V was shortened by 2 bases and J by 0 bases, with 8 bases between the two germline ends. CDR3 sequence reads: CASSFTGDQETQYF. The CDR3 bases are TGTGCCAGCAGCTTCACCGGGGACCAAGAGACCCAGTACTTC. Using reference TRBV5-6 and TRBJ2-5 for the parts outside the CDR3, the full variable domain is DAGVTQSPTHLIKTRGQQVTLRCSPKSGHDTVSWYQQALGQGPQFIFQYYEEEERQRGNFPDRFSGHQFPNYSSELNVNALLLGDSALYLCASSFTGDQETQYFGPGTRLLVL.

This rearrangement joins TRBV12-5 to TRBJ1-1; tentatively, D is TRBD1 (5 bases). Germline CDR1 is LGHNT and CDR2 is FRNRAP. The germline V and J ends were trimmed by 2 bases and 5 bases, with 15 bases remaining between them. The CDR3 length is 15 residues. The CDR3 region is CASGLTRTSDTEAFF. The CDR3 nucleotides read TGTGCTAGTGGTTTGACGAGGACATCCGATACTGAAGCTTTCTTT.

The genes are TRBV19 and TRBJ1-1, with D unresolved. Trimming pared 7 bases from V and 0 bases from J, leaving 15 bases between. This CDR3 has 15 amino acids. Germline loops: CDR1 LNHDA, CDR2 SQIVND (reference sequence). The CDR3: CASTEMSGVNTEAFF. For the CDR3, the DNA is TGTGCCAGTACCGAAATGAGCGGGGTGAACACTGAAGCTTTCTTT.

Comment on this clone: Other nucleotide sequences in the sample specify the same CDR3. The chain has TRBV30 and TRBJ1-2, with a tentative D call TRBD1 (5 bases). Germline V lookup: CDR1 GTSNPN, CDR2 SVGIG (reference sequence). The V end lost 3 bases, the J end lost 8 bases, and 13 bases lay between the germline ends. The CDR3 consists of 12 residues. The CDR3 DNA is TGTGCCTGGAGCCGCAGGGTCGAGGGCTACACCTTC. Protein product: CAWSRRVEGYTF.

This sequence joins TRBV9 and TRBJ2-2, with D perhaps matching TRBD2 (5 bases). V dropped 2 bases and J dropped 1 base, with 12 bases sitting between them. Germline CDR1 SGDLS, CDR2 YYNGEE. CDR3 length equals 16 residues. The CDR3 coding sequence is TGTGCCAGCAGCGTCCGGGGAATGGGGAACACCGGGGAGCTGTTTTTT. Encoded protein: CASSVRGMGNTGELFF.